The present entry profiles one TCR beta chain with its context. Its antigen target is currently unknown. It has no much larger one-base neighbor in the sample; base qualities were not kept. V trim: 7 bases; J trim: 3 bases; unmatched bases: 9. Counted from cysteine to phenylalanine, this CDR3 has 17 amino acids. Of all the DNA, just the CDR3 is kept, 51 bases in frame from base 1. CDR1 and CDR2 were assigned from the germline V gene as SNHLY and FYNNEI. TCRbeta CDR3 regions were amplified from genomic DNA using the immunoSEQ Assay, a bias-controlled multiplex PCR. In the paper's pipeline: Within the assay, amplification of reference gene primers was used to estimate how many nucleated cells each sample contained. Sequence reads were collapsed and filtered to measure the absolute abundance of every unique TCRbeta CDR3 rearrangement. For each sample, productive Simpson clonality was calculated as the square root of Simpson's diversity index over productive rearrangements. Held by TCRdb, this immuneACCESS table contains in-frame sequences only and omits some clones. Under half of the omission traces to an unresolved V gene where checked; the cause of the rest is unknown. D and trimming were read from the DNA, whereas the V and J calls and clone size are those reported in that table. The table for this sample lists 200,000 to 250,000 clones; 82% of them were counted only once. Roughly 4.9% of the sample is held by the ten biggest clonotypes.

The source of the sample is a study of blood T cell repertoires in COVID-19 (dated by TCRdb to about 2020). About the study as a whole: Samples covering the acute and convalescent phases of COVID-19 were provided by collaborators in the United States, Italy and Spain. The material from the prospective study consisted of cDNA or gDNA derived from T cells, B-cell-depleted T cells, or PBMCs. Subjects who had been exposed to COVID-19, were actively infected with it, or had recovered from it provided the deeply sampled blood TCRbeta repertoires that made up the dataset. The repertoires were made available in a free public database intended to serve as a resource for research on the immune response to SARS-CoV-2. Samples were obtained from the ongoing ImmuneRACE study (first 160 participants) and from 1,254 subjects provided by 6 global collaborators. A de-identified subject ID, COVID-19 status, age in years and sex were almost always included in the sample metadata. Where available, HLA class I and class II types were taken from metadata supplied by the sample provider and were not determined by assay-based typing. What the authors observed across the whole study: The quantity of clinical and demographic metadata differed by source and by participant and was supplied without curation.

Whole blood was collected in K2EDTA tubes by collaborating institutions according to the institutions' own protocols. Collaborator samples were shipped for TCRbeta analysis as frozen whole blood, isolated PBMCs, or DNA extracted from either sample type. The receptor was derived from a woman older than 75 with active or convalescent COVID-19. The sequenced sample consisted of peripheral blood. This chain is built from TRBV2 and TRBJ2-3; TRBD2 aligns with 14 central bases. For the CDR3, the sequence is CASTWGTSGRRTDTQYF. The nucleotide sequence is TGTGCCAGCACGTGGGGGACTAGCGGGAGAAGGACAGATACGCAGTATTTT.